A single sample is the source of the 21 T cell receptor beta chains below, sequenced in a study of technical replicates of blood from a few donors. Measured with immunoSEQ multiplex PCR; TCRdb has only the in-frame clones, and not every one. Among around 30,000 clones listed, approximately 90% were seen once. Source material: PBMCs. These receptors originate from a human donor in good health. Some clones in this sample may be carry-over from other donors' samples.

This clone was seen once. The chain couples TRBV2 to TRBJ2-6; D not certain. Trimming stripped 6 bases from V and 2 bases from J, with 11 bases between. Germline loops: CDR1 SNHLY, CDR2 FYNNEI. CDR3 length equals 15 residues. CDR3 nucleotides: TGTGCCAGCAGCACAGAGTCTGCTGGGGCCAACGTCCTGACTTTC. It is translated as CASSTESAGANVLTF.

In nucleotides, the CDR3 is TGTGCCAGCAGCAACAGGAACACTGAAGCTTTCTTT. It is translated as CASSNRNTEAFF. V usage is TRBV9 and J usage is TRBJ1-1, with no clear D. CDR3 size: 12 residues. The V end was cut by 4 bases, the J end by 1 base, with 5 bases between. Germline lookup yields CDR1 SGDLS and CDR2 YYNGEE.

The chain links TRBV7-2 to TRBJ1-1, with D possibly TRBD1 on 5 matching bases. Trimming stripped 1 base from V and 3 bases from J, with 6 bases between. The CDR3 totals 13 residues. Germline lookup yields CDR1 SGHTA and CDR2 FQGNSA. This chain's CDR3 is CASSLDRHTEAFF. CDR3 in DNA: TGTGCCAGCAGCTTAGACAGGCACACTGAAGCTTTCTTT. Supplemented by reference TRBV7-2 and TRBJ1-1, the full variable domain reads GAGVSQSPSNKVTEKGKDVELRCDPISGHTALYWYRQSLGQGLEFLIYFQGNSAPDKSGLPSDRFSAERTGGSVSTLTIQRTQQEDSAVYLCASSLDRHTEAFFGQGTRLTVV.

The V call is TRBV6-1, the J call TRBJ1-2; D gene uncertain. Trimming pared 7 bases from V and 4 bases from J, leaving 13 bases between. Per germline, CDR1 MNHNS and CDR2 SASEGT. This CDR3 region has 13 residues. The CDR3 sequence: CASTLSATYGYTF. As DNA, the CDR3 is TGTGCCAGCACTTTGTCTGCTACCTATGGCTACACCTTC.

The chain recombines TRBV29-1 with TRBJ2-7, with a possible D match to TRBD2 (5 bases). The CDR3 sequence is 12 residues long. Between the trimmed V and J ends, which lost 8 bases and 5 bases, there was a span of 16 bases. Germline V gene sequence: CDR1 SQVTM, CDR2 ANQGSEA. CDR3 region: CSLKGVGDEQYF. CDR3 sequence (DNA): TGCAGCCTCAAGGGAGTTGGAGACGAGCAGTACTTC.

The chain carries TRBV7-6 and TRBJ1-4; D might be TRBD1 (6 bases). CDR1 and CDR2 (germline): SGHVS, FNYEAQ. This CDR3 region has 13 residues. Deletions cut 6 bases from V and 6 bases from J, with 11 bases between. The CDR3 nucleotides read TGTGCCAGCAGTCCATACAGGGATGAAAAACTGTTTTTT. Encoded protein: CASSPYRDEKLFF.

The V gene is TRBV10-3, the J gene TRBJ1-5, with 10 bases identical to TRBD1. Germline V gene lookup returns CDR1 ENHRY and CDR2 SYGVKD. The CDR3 is made up of 14 amino acids. V was clipped by 5 bases and J by 4 bases; unmatched bases: 2. CDR3 sequence: CAISPGQGNQPQHF. CDR3 coding DNA: TGTGCCATCAGTCCGGGACAGGGGAATCAGCCCCAGCATTTT.

The gene calls are TRBV11-1 and TRBJ2-7, with no clear D. V lost 1 base and J 0 bases, leaving 7 bases between the germline ends. The CDR3 extends over 14 amino acids. Germline CDR1 reads SGHAT; CDR2 reads FQDESV (reference sequence). In nucleotides, the CDR3 is TGTGCCAGCAGCTTAGTTGCGATCTCCTACGAGCAGTACTTC. Its protein product is CASSLVAISYEQYF.

This rearrangement joins TRBV7-2 to TRBJ2-3; TRBD1 aligns across 8 bases. CDR1 is SGHTA and CDR2 is FQGNSA in the germline V gene. CDR3 length: 18 residues. V trimming: 3 bases; J trimming: 0 bases; junction bases outside the gene matches: 11. As DNA, the CDR3 is TGTGCCAGCAGCTTTAGAGGGACAGGAGAAGCTAGCACAGATACGCAGTATTTT. It translates to CASSFRGTGEASTDTQYF.

This clone was observed a single time. The chain combines TRBV6-1 with TRBJ2-5, with 7 bases lining up with TRBD2. The CDR3 has 14 amino acids. The germline gives CDR1 MNHNS, CDR2 SASEGT. The V segment lost 6 bases and the J segment 1 base; nucleotides outside the gene matches: 5. CDR3 residues: CASSPGTTQETQYF. In DNA, the CDR3 is TGTGCCAGCAGCCCCGGGACTACCCAAGAGACCCAGTACTTC.

This clone was found once. CDR3 in DNA: TGTGCCACCGGACAGTTCCTCTCTGGAAACACCATATATTTT. It is translated as CATGQFLSGNTIYF. The chain uses TRBV6-1 and TRBJ1-3; tentative D call: TRBD1 (6 bases). In germline, CDR1 is MNHNS, CDR2 SASEGT. V was trimmed by 10 bases and J by 0 bases, leaving 13 bases between them. The CDR3 length is 14 residues.

The chain employs TRBV6-1 and TRBJ2-1, with 12 nucleotides matching TRBD2. Germline CDR1 MNHNS, CDR2 SASEGT. The CDR3 has 15 amino acids. The junction had 4 bases not matched to a gene; V was cut back by 6 bases and J by 4 bases. The CDR3 nucleotides are TGTGCCAGCAGAGTACTAGCGGGAGGTTACAATGAGCAGTTCTTC. Protein sequence: CASRVLAGGYNEQFF.

V usage is TRBV30 and J usage is TRBJ2-6; D perhaps matches TRBD1 (5 bases). The germline CDR1 and CDR2 sequences are GTSNPN and SVGIG (reference sequence). V lost 4 bases and J 4 bases, leaving 11 bases between the germline ends. This CDR3 has 14 residues. CDR3 sequence (DNA): TGTGCCTGGAACCCGCAGGGAGGGGCCAACGTCCTGACTTTC. Amino acids: CAWNPQGGANVLTF.

The rearrangement joins TRBV7-6 to TRBJ1-6; 9 bases agree with TRBD1. Germline CDR1 is SGHVS and CDR2 is FNYEAQ. V lost 5 bases to trimming and J lost 14 bases; unmatched junction nucleotides: 1. The CDR3 is made up of 11 amino acids. The CDR3 nucleotides read TGTGCCAGCAGCCGACAGGGGGCCCTCCACTTT. Protein product: CASSRQGALHF.

J is TRBJ2-5 and V is TRBV7-2; weak D call: TRBD1 (7 bases). The CDR3 has 14 residues. Germline CDR1 SGHTA, CDR2 FQGNSA. Trimming stripped 7 bases from V and 4 bases from J, with 16 bases between. The CDR3 DNA sequence: TGTGCCAGCATCAATAGGCAGGGGGGAGAGACCCAGTACTTC. Translating gives CASINRQGGETQYF.

V usage is TRBV7-9 and J usage is TRBJ1-1; the D is unclear. Trimming shortened V by 3 bases and J by 4 bases, and 3 bases separated the two germline ends. This CDR3 is built from 11 residues. Germline V CDR1 and CDR2: SEHNR, FQNEAQ (reference sequence). The CDR3 bases are TGTGCCAGCAGCTTCGGCACTGAAGCTTTCTTT. Translating gives CASSFGTEAFF.

This clone was observed a handful of times. The V gene is TRBV6-5, the J gene TRBJ2-5; D is uncertain. Trimming left V 4 bases short and J 5 bases short, with 5 bases between. This CDR3 region has 11 residues. Germline V CDR1 and CDR2: MNHEY, SVGAGI. CDR3 loop: CASSSYETQYF. In DNA form, the CDR3 reads TGTGCCAGCAGTTCTTATGAGACCCAGTACTTC.

The chain combines TRBV18 with TRBJ1-5; 7 positions match TRBD1. The trim removed 3 bases at V and 7 bases at J, leaving 12 bases unmatched. CDR1 and CDR2 from the germline V gene are KGHSH and LQKENI. The CDR3 has 16 amino acids. CDR3 amino acids: CASSPGQVRGGQPQHF. The CDR3 DNA is TGTGCCAGCTCACCCGGACAGGTTAGAGGGGGACAGCCCCAGCATTTT.

This chain links TRBV15 with TRBJ2-5, with 8 bases matching TRBD1. The CDR3 contains 14 residues. CDR1 and CDR2 (germline): LNHNV, YYDKDF (reference sequence). The V gene end was trimmed by 3 bases and the J gene end by 4 bases; junction bases not matched to a gene: 4. CDR3 sequence (DNA): TGTGCCACCAGCAGGGCAGGGGGCACAGAGACCCAGTACTTC. This encodes CATSRAGGTETQYF. Full variable domain (outside the CDR3, taken from reference TRBV15 and TRBJ2-5): DAMVIQNPRYQVTQFGKPVTLSCSQTLNHNVMYWYQQKSSQAPKLLFHYYDKDFNNEADTPDNFQSRRPNTSFCFLDIRSPGLGDTAMYLCATSRAGGTETQYFGPGTRLLVL.

V usage is TRBV11-2 and J usage is TRBJ2-5, with TRBD1 identical over 7 bases. The germline V gene encodes CDR1 SGHAT and CDR2 FQNNGV. V gave up 2 bases and J gave up 4 bases; unmatched junction bases: 7. The CDR3 contains 15 residues. The CDR3 region has the DNA TGTGCCAGCAGCTTACATTACAGGGGCCGAGAGACCCAGTACTTC. Its protein product is CASSLHYRGRETQYF.

This clone was picked up a small number of times. The CDR3 sequence: CAWSVGTGVVYEQYF. In nucleotides, the CDR3 is TGTGCCTGGAGTGTTGGGACAGGGGTAGTCTACGAGCAGTACTTC. V and J are TRBV30 and TRBJ2-7; TRBD1 matches at 10 bases. The V gene end was trimmed by 0 bases and the J gene end by 3 bases; junction bases not matched to a gene: 5. This CDR3 has 15 amino acids. The germline gives CDR1 GTSNPN, CDR2 SVGIG (reference sequence).